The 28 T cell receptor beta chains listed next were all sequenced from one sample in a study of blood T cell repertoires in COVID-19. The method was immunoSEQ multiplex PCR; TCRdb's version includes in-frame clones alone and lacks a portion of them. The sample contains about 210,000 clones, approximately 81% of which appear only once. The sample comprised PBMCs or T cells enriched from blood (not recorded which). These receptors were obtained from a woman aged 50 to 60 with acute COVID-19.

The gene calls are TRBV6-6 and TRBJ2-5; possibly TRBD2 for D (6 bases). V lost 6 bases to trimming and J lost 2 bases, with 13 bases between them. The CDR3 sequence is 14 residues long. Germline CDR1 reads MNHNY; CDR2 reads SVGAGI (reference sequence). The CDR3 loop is CASRGGALQETQYF. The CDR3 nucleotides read TGTGCCAGCAGAGGCGGGGCCTTACAAGAGACCCAGTACTTC.

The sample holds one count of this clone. CDR3 nucleotides: TGTGCTAGTGGCAATGGAGCAGTGGAGACCCAGTACTTC. It yields the protein CASGNGAVETQYF. The chain couples TRBV12-5 to TRBJ2-5; no reliable D call. Germline V gene lookup returns CDR1 LGHNT and CDR2 FRNRAP. V was cut by 6 bases and J by 5 bases, with 13 bases left in between. This CDR3 is 13 amino acids long.

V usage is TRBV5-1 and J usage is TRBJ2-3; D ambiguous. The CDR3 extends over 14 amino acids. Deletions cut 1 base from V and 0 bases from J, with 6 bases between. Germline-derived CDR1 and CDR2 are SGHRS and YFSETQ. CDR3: CASSLRQSTDTQYF. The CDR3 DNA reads TGCGCCAGCAGCTTGAGACAAAGCACAGATACGCAGTATTTT.

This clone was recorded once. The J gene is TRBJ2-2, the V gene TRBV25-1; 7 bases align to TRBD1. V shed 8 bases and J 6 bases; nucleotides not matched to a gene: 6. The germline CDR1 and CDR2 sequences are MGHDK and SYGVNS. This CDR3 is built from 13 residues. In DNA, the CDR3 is TGTGCCAGCCAGGGGGAAGGGGCCGGGGAGCTGTTTTTT. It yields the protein CASQGEGAGELFF.

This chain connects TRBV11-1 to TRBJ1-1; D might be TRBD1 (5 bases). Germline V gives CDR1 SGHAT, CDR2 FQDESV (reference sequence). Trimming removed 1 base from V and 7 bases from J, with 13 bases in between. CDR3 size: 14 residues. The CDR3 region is CASSLVRGGDEAFF. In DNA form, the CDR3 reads TGTGCCAGCAGCTTAGTTCGTGGGGGGGATGAAGCTTTCTTT.

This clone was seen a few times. The CDR3 loop is CASSHGSGGAHYGYTF. DNA for the CDR3: TGTGCCAGCAGCCACGGTAGCGGGGGAGCTCACTATGGCTACACCTTC. This chain connects TRBV3-1 (or the pseudogene TRBV3-2) to TRBJ1-2, with D perhaps matching TRBD1 (5 bases). Germline CDR1 and CDR2: LGHDT and YNNKEL (reference sequence). Trimming removed 3 bases from V and 3 bases from J, with 17 bases in between. CDR3 length: 16 amino acids.

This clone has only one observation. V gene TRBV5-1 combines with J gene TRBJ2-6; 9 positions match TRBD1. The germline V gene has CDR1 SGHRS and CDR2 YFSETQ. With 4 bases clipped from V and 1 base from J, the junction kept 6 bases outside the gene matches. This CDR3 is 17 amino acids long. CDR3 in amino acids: CASSLGTGWSGANVLTF. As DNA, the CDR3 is TGCGCCAGCAGCCTCGGGACAGGGTGGTCTGGGGCCAACGTCCTGACTTTC.

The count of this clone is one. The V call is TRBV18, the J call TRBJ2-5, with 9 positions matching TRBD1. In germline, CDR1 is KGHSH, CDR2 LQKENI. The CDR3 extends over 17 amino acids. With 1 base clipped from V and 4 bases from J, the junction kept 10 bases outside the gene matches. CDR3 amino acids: CASSPLKLRQGGETQYF. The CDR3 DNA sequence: TGTGCCAGCTCACCACTCAAGTTGAGACAGGGGGGAGAGACCCAGTACTTC.

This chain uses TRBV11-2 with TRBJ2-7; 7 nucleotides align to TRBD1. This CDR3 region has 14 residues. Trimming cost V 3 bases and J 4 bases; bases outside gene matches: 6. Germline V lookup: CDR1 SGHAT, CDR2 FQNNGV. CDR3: CASSLTGIFYEQYF. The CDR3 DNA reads TGTGCCAGCAGCTTGACAGGGATTTTTTACGAGCAGTACTTC.

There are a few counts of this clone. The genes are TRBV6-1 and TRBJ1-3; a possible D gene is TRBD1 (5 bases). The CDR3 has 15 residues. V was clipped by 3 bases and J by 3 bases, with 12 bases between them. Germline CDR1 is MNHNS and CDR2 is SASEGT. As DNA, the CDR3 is TGTGCCAGCAGTGACCCCGGACAAATTGGAAACACCATATATTTT. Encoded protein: CASSDPGQIGNTIYF.

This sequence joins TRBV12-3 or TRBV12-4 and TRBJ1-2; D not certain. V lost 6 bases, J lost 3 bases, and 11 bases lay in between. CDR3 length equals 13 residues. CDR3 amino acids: CASSIGRYYGYTF. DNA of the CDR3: TGTGCCAGCAGCATTGGTCGGTACTATGGCTACACCTTC.

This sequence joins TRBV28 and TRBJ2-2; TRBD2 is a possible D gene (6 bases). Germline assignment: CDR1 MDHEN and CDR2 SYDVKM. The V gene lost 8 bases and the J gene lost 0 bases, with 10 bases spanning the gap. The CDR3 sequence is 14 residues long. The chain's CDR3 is CASGRGTNTGELFF. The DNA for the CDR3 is TGTGCCAGCGGCCGCGGGACGAACACCGGGGAGCTGTTTTTT. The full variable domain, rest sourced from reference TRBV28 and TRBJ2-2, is DVKVTQSSRYLVKRTGEKVFLECVQDMDHENMFWYRQDPGLGLRLIYFSYDVKMKEKGDIPEGYSVSREKKERFSLILESASTNQTSMYLCASGRGTNTGELFFGEGSRLTVL.

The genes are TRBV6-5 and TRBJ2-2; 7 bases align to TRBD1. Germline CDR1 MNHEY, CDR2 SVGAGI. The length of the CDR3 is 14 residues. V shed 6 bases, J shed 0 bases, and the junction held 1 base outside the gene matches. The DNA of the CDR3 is TGTGCCAGCAGGGGACAGACGAACACCGGGGAGCTGTTTTTT. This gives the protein CASRGQTNTGELFF.

The CDR3 coding sequence is TGCGCCAGCAGCTCCCCTCACCATCCGGGACTGCAGAGCTCCTACAATGAGCAGTTCTTC. Protein product: CASSSPHHPGLQSSYNEQFF. J is TRBJ2-1 and V is TRBV4-1; possibly TRBD2 for D (6 bases). Trimming took off 5 bases at V and 0 bases at J, with 26 bases between the two ends. CDR1 is MGHRA, CDR2 YSYEKL, per germline. CDR3 length: 20 amino acids.

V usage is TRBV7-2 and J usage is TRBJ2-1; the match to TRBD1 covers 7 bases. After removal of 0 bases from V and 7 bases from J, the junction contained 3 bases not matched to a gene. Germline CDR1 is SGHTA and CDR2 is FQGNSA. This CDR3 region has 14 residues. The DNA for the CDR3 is TGTGCCAGCAGCTTAGCGATACAGGGGAATGAGCAGTTCTTC. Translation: CASSLAIQGNEQFF.

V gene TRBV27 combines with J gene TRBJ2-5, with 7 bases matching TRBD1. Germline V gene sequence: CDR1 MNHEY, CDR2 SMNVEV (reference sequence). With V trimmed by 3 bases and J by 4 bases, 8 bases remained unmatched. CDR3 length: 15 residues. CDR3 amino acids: CASSLGEGQRETQYF. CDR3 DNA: TGTGCCAGCAGTTTGGGAGAGGGACAGAGAGAGACCCAGTACTTC.

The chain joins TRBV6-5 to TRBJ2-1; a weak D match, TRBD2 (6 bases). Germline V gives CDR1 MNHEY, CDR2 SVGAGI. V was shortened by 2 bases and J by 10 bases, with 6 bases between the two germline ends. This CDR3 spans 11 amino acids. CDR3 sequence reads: CASSYSGEQFF. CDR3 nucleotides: TGTGCCAGCAGTTACAGCGGGGAGCAGTTCTTC.

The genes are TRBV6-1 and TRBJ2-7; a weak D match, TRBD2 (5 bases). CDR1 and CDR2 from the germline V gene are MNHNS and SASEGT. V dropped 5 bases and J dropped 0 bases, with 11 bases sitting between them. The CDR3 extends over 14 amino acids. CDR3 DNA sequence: TGTGCCAGCAGTAACGGACTTCTCTCCTACGAGCAGTACTTC. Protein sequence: CASSNGLLSYEQYF.

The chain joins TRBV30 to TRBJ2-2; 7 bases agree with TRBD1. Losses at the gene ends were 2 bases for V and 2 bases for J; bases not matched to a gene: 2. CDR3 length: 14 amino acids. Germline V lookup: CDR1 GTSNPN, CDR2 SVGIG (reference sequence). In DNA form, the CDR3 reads TGTGCCTGGAGTACAGGGGTTAACACCGGGGAGCTGTTTTTT. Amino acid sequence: CAWSTGVNTGELFF.

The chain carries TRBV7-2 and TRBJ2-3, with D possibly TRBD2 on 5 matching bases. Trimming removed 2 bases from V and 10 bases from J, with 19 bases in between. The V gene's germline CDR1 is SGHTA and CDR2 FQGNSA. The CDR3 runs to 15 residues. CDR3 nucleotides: TGTGCCAGCAGCTTATTCAATAGCGAGATTCATCCGCAGTATTTT. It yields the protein CASSLFNSEIHPQYF.

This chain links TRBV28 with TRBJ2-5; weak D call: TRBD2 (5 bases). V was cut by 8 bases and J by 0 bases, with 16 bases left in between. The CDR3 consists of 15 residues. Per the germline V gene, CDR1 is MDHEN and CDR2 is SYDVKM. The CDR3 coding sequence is TGTGCCAGCGCCGGGGAAGCAGCGTACCAAGAGACCCAGTACTTC. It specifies CASAGEAAYQETQYF.

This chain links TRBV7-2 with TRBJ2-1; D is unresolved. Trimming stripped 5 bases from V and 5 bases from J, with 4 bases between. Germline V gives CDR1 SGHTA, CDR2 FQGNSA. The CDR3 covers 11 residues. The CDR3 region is CASSLNNEQFF. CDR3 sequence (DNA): TGTGCCAGCAGCCTAAACAATGAGCAGTTCTTC.

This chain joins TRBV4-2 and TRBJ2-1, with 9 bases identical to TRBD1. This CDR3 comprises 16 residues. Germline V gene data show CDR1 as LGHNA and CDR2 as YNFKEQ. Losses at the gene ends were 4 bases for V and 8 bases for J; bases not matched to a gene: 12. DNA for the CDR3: TGTGCCAGCAGCCGGGACAGAGGGACAGGGAGCGATGAGCAGTTCTTC. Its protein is CASSRDRGTGSDEQFF.

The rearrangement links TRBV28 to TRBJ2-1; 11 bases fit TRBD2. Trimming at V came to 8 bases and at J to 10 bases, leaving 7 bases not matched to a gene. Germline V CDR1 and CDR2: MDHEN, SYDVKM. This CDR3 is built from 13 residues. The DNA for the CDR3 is TGTGCCAGCGGTAGCGGGAGGGACGGCGAGCAGTTCTTC. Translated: CASGSGRDGEQFF.

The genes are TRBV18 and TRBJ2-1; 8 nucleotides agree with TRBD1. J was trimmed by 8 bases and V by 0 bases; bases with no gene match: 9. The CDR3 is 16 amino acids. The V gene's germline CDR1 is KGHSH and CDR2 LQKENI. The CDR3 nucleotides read TGTGCCAGCTCACCACCTGGACAGGGTTTATCAGATGAGCAGTTCTTC. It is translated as CASSPPGQGLSDEQFF.

The CDR3 DNA reads TGTGCCAGTAGTATCTATGGCGGCAACCCCTACGAGCAGTACTTC. Translating gives CASSIYGGNPYEQYF. The chain carries TRBV19 and TRBJ2-7; the D is unclear. The CDR3 loop spans 15 amino acids. Between the trimmed V and J ends, which lost 3 bases and 2 bases, there was a span of 14 bases. The germline V gene encodes CDR1 LNHDA and CDR2 SQIVND (reference sequence).

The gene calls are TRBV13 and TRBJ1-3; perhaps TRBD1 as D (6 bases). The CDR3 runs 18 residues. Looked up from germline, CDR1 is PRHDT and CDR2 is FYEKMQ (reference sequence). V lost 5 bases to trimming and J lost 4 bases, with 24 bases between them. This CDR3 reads CASSRREGHLAAGNTIYF. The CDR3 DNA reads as TGTGCCAGCAGCCGGAGAGAGGGACACCTTGCCGCAGGAAACACCATATATTTT.

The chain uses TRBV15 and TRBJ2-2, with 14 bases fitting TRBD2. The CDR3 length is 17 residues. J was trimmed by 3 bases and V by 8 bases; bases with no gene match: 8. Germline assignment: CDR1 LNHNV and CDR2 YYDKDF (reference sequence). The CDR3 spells CATGHRTSGRYTGELFF. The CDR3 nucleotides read TGTGCCACCGGCCACCGGACTAGCGGGAGGTACACCGGGGAGCTGTTTTTT.